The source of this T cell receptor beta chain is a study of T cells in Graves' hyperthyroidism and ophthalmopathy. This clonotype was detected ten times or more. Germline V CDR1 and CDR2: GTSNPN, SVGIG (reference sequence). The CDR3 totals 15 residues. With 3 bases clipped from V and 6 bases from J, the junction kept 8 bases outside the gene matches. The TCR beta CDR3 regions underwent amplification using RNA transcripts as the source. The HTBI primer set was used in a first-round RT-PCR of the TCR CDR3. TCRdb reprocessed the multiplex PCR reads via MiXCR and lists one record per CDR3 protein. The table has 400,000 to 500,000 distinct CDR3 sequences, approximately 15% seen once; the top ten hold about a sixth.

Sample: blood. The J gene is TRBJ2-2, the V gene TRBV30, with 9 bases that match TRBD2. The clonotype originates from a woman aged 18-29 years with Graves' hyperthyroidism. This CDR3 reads CAWSRGGGGPGELFF. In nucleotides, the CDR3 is TGTGCCTGGAGCCGGGGCGGGGGGGGGCCCGGGGAGCTGTTTTTT.